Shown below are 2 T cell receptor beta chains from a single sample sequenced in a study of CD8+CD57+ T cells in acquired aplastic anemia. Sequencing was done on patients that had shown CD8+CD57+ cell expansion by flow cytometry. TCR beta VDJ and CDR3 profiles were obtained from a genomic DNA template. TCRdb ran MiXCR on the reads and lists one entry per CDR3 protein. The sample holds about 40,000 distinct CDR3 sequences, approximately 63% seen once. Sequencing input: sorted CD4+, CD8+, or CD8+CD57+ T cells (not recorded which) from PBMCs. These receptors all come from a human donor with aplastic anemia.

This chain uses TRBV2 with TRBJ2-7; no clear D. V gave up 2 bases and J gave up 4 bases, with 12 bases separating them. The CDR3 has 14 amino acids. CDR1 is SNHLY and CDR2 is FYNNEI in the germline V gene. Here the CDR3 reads CASSERAMTYEQYF. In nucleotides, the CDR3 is TGTGCCAGCAGTGAAAGGGCAATGACTTACGAGCAGTACTTC. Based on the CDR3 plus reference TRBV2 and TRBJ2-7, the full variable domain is EPEVTQTPSHQVTQMGQEVILRCVPISNHLYFYWYRQILGQKVEFLVSFYNNEISEKSEIFDDQFSVERPDGSNFTLKIRSTKLEDSAMYFCASSERAMTYEQYFGPGTRLTVT.

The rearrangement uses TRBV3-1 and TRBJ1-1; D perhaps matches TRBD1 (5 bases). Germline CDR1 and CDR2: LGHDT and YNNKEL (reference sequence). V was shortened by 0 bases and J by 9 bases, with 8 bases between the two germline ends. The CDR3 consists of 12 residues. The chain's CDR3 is CASSQDSGQAFF. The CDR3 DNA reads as TGTGCCAGCAGCCAAGATTCAGGGCAAGCTTTCTTT. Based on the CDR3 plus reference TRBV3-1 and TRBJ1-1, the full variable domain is DTAVSQTPKYLVTQMGNDKSIKCEQNLGHDTMYWYKQDSKKFLKIMFSYNNKELIINETVPNRFSPKSPDKAHLNLHINSLELGDSAVYFCASSQDSGQAFFGQGTRLTVV.